This T cell receptor beta chain was sequenced in a study of response to subunit inactivated influenza vaccine. The germline V gene has CDR1 ENHRY and CDR2 SYGVKD. Trimming at V came to 6 bases and at J to 8 bases, leaving 3 bases not matched to a gene. The CDR3 runs 14 residues. Each CDR3 protein gets one entry after TCRdb re-called the RT-PCR reads with MiXCR. The sample records around 250,000 distinct CDR3 sequences, roughly an eighth being singletons. This clonotype has a count of ten or more. The TCR was taken from a man aged 45 to 65 who received an inactivated influenza vaccine. The sequences come from non-naive T cells sorted from PBMCs, collected 14 days before vaccination. The rearrangement uses TRBV10-3 and TRBJ1-6; 11 bases fit TRBD1. CDR3 sequence: CAIRRDRGDSPLHF. CDR3 in DNA: TGTGCCATCAGGCGGGACAGGGGGGATTCACCCCTCCACTTT.